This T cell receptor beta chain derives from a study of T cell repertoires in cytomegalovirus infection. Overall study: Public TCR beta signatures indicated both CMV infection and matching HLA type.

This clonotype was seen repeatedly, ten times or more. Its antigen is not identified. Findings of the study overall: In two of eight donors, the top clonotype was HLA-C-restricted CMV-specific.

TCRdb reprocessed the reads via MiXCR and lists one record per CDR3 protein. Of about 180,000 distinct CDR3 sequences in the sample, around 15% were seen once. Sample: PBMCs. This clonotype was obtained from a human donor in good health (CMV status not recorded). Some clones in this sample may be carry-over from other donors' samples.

CDR3 in DNA: TGTGCCAGCAGCACCACTGACAGGGGAGAAATCACTGAAGCTTTCTTT. This sequence encodes CASSTTDRGEITEAFF. The rearrangement joins TRBV7-9 to TRBJ1-1; 8 bases map to TRBD1. V trimming: 5 bases; J trimming: 4 bases; junction bases outside the gene matches: 12. This CDR3 region has 16 residues. Looked up from germline, CDR1 is SEHNR and CDR2 is FQNEAQ (reference sequence).